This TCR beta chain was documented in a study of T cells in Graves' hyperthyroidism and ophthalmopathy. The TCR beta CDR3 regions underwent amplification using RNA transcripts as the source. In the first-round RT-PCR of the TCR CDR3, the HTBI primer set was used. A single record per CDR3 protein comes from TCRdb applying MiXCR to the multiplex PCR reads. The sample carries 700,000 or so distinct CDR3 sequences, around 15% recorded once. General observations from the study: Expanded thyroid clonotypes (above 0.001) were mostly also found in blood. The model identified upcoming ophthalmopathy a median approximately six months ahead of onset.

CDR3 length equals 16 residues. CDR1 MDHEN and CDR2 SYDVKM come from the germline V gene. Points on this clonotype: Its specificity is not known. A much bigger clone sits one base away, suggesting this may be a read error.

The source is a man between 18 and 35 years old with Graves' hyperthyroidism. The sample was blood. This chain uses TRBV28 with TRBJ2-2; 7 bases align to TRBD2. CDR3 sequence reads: CASSFPRTRRAGEPFF. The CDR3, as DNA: TGTGCCAGCAGTTTTCCGCGGACTAGAAGGGCCGGGGAGCCGTTTTTT.